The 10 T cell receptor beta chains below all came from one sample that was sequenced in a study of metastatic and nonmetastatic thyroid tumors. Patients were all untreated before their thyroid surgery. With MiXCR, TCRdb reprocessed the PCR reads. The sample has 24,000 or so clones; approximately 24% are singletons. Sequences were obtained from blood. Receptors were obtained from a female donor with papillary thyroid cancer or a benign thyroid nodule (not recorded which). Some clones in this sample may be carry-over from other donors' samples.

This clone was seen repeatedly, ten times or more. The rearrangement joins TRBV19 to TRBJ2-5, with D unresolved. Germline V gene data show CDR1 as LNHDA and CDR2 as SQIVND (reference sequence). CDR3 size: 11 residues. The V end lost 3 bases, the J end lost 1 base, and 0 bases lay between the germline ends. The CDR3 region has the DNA TGTGCCAGTAGTATCCAAGAGACCCAGTACTTC. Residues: CASSIQETQYF.

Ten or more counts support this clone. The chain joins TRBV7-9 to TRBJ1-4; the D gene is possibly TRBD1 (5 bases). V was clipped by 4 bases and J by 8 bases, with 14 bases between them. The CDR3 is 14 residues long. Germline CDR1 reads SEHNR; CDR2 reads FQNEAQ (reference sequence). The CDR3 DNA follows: TGTGCCAGCAGCTCCGGGACGTCAAGGGAAAAACTGTTTTTT. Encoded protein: CASSSGTSREKLFF. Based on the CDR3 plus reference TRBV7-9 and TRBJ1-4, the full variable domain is DTGVSQNPRHKITKRGQNVTFRCDPISEHNRLYWYRQTLGQGPEFLTYFQNEAQLEKSRLLSDRFSAERPKGSFSTLEIQRTEQGDSAMYLCASSSGTSREKLFFGSGTQLSVL.

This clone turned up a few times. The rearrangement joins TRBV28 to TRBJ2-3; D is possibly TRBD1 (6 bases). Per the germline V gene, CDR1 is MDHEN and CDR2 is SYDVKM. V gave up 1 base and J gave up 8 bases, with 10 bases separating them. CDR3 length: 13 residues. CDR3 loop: CASSLYQGTTQYF. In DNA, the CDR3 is TGTGCCAGCAGTTTATACCAGGGGACTACGCAGTATTTT.

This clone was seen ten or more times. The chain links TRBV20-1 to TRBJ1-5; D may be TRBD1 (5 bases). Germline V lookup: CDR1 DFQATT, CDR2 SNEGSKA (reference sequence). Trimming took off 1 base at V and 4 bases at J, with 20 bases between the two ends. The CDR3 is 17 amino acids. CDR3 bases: TGCAGTGCTAGAGGACTACCGGCGGGACGGGGAAATCAGCCCCAGCATTTT. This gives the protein CSARGLPAGRGNQPQHF.

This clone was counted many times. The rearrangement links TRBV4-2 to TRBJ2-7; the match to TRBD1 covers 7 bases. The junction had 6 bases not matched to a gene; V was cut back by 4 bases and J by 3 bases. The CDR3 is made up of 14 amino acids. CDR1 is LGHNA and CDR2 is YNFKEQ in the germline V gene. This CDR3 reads CASSPRRDSYEQYF. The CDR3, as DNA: TGTGCCAGCAGCCCGCGCCGGGACAGCTACGAGCAGTACTTC.

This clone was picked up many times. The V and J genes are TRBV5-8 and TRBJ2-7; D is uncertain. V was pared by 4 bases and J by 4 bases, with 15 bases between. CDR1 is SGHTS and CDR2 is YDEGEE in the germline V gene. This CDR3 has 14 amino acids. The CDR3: CASSLTSRIYEQYF. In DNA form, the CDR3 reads TGTGCCAGCAGCCTGACGAGTCGTATTTACGAGCAGTACTTC.

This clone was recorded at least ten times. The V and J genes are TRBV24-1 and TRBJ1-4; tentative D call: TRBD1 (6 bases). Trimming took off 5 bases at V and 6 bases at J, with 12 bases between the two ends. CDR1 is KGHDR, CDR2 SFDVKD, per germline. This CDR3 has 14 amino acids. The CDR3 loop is CATSVAGADEKLFF. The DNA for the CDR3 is TGTGCCACCAGTGTTGCGGGGGCTGATGAAAAACTGTTTTTT.

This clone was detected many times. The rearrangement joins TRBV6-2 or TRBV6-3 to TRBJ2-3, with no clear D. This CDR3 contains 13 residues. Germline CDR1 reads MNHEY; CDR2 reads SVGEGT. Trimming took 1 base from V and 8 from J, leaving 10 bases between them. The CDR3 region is CASSYYGPGTQYF. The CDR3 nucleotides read TGTGCCAGCAGTTACTACGGGCCCGGTACGCAGTATTTT.

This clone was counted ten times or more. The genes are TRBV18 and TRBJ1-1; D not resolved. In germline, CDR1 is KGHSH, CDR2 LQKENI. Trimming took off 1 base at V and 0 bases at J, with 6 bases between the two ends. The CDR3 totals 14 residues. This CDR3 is CASSPQAVNTEAFF. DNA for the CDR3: TGTGCCAGCTCACCACAGGCGGTGAACACTGAAGCTTTCTTT.

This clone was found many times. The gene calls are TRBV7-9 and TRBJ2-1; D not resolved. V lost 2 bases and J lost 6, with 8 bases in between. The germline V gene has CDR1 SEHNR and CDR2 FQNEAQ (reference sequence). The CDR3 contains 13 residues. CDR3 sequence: CASSLLGGNEQFF. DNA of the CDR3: TGTGCCAGCAGCTTATTGGGCGGCAATGAGCAGTTCTTC.